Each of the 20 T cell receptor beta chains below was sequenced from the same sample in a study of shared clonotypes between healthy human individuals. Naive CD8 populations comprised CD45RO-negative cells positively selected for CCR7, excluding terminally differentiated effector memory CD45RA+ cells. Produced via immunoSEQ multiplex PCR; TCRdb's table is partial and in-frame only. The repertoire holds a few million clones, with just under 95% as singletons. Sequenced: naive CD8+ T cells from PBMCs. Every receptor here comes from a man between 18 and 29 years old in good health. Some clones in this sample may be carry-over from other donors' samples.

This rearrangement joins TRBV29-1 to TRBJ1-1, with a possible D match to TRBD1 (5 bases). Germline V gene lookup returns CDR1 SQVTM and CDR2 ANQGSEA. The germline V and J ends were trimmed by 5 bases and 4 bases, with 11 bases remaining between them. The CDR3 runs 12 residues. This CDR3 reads CSVPGTPTEAFF. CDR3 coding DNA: TGCAGCGTTCCCGGGACCCCCACTGAAGCTTTCTTT.

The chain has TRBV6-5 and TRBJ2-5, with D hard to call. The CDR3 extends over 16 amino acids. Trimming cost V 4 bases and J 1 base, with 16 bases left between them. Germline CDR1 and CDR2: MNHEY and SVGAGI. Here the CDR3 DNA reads TGTGCCAGCAGTTCAGAACCCTCGACGGTCCAAGAGACCCAGTACTTC. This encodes CASSSEPSTVQETQYF.

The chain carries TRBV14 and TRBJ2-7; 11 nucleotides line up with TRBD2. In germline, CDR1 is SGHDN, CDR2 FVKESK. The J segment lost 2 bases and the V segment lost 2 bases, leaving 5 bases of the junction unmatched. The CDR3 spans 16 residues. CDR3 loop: CASSQYALAGAYEQYF. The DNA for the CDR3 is TGTGCCAGCAGCCAATATGCACTAGCGGGGGCCTACGAGCAGTACTTC.

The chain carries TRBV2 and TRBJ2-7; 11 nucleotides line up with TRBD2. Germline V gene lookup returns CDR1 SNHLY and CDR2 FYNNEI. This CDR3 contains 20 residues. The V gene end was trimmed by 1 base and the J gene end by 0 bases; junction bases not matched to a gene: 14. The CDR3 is CASSEVRTSGSLVGSYEQYF. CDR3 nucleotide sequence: TGTGCCAGCAGTGAAGTTAGAACTAGCGGGAGCTTGGTAGGCTCCTACGAGCAGTACTTC.

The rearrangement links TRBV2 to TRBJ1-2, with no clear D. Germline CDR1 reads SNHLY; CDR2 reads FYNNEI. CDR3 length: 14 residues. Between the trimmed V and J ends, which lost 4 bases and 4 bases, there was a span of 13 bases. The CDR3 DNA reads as TGTGCCAGCAGTGGCCGGGCGTCGGGCTATGGCTACACCTTC. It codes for CASSGRASGYGYTF.

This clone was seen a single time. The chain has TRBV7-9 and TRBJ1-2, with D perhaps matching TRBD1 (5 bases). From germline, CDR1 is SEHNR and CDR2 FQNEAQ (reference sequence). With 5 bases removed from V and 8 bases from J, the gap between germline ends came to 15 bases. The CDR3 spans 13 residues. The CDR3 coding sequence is TGTGCCAGCAGCCCACAGGCCCCTGAGGGCTACACCTTC. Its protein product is CASSPQAPEGYTF.

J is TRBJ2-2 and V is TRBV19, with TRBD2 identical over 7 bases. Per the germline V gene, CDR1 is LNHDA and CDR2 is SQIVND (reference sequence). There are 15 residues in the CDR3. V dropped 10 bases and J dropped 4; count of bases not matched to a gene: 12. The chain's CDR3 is CATLAERDGTGELFF. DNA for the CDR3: TGTGCCACCCTCGCGGAGCGGGACGGCACCGGGGAGCTGTTTTTT.

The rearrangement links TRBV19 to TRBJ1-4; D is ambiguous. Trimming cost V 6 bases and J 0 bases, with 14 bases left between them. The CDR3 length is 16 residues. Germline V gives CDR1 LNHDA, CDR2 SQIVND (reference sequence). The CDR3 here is CASSLWTGATNEKLFF. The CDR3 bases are TGTGCCAGTAGCCTCTGGACGGGCGCAACTAATGAAAAACTGTTTTTT.

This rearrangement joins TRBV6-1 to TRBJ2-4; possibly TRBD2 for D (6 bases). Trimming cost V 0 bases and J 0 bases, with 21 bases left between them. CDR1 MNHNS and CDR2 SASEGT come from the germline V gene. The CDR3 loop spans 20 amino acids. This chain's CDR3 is CASSEAQGGARALAKNIQYF. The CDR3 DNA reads TGTGCCAGCAGTGAAGCGCAAGGAGGGGCGAGGGCTCTAGCCAAAAACATTCAGTACTTC.

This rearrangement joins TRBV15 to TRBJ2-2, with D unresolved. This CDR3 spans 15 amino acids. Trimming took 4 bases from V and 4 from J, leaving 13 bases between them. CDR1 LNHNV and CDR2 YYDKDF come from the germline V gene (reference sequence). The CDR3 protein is CATSNGPPGTGELFF. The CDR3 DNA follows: TGTGCCACCAGCAACGGGCCCCCGGGCACCGGGGAGCTGTTTTTT.

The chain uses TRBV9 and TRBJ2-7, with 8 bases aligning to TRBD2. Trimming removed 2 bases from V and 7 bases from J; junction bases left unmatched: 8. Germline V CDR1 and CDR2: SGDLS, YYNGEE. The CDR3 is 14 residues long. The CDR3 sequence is CASSVGLGVREQYF. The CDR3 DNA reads TGTGCCAGCAGCGTGGGACTAGGAGTAAGGGAGCAGTACTTC.

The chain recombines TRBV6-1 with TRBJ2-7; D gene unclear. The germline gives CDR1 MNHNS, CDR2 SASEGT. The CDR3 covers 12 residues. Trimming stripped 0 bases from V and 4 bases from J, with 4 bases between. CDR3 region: CASSEAAYEQYF. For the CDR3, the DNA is TGTGCCAGCAGTGAAGCGGCATACGAGCAGTACTTC.

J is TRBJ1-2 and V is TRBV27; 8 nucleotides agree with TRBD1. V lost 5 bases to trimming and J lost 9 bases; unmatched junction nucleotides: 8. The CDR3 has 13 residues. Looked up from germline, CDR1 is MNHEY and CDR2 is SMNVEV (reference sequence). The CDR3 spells CASSATGAFSYTF. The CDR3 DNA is TGTGCCAGCAGTGCGACAGGGGCCTTCAGCTACACCTTC.

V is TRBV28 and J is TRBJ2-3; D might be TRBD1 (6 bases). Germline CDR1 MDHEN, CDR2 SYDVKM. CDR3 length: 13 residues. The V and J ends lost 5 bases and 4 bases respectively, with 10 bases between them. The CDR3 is CASSPQGPDTQYF. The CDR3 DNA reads TGTGCCAGCAGTCCGCAGGGGCCAGATACGCAGTATTTT.

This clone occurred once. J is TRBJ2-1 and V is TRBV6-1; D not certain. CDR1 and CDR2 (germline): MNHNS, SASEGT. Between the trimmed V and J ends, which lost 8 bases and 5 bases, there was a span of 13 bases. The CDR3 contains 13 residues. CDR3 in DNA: TGTGCCAGCCCCCGACCCGAAGACAATGAGCAGTTCTTC. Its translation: CASPRPEDNEQFF.

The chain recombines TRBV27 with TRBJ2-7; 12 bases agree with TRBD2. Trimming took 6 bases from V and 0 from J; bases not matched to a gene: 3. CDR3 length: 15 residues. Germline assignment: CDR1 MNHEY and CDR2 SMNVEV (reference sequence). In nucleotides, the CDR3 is TGTGCCAGCAGCGGACTAGCGGGGTTCTCCTACGAGCAGTACTTC. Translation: CASSGLAGFSYEQYF.

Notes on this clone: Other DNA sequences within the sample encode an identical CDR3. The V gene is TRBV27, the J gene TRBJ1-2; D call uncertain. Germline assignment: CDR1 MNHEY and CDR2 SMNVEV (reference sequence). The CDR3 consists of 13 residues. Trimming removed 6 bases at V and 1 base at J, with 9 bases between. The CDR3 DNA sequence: TGTGCCAGCAGCGGCGGGGATAACTATGGCTACACCTTC. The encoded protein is CASSGGDNYGYTF.

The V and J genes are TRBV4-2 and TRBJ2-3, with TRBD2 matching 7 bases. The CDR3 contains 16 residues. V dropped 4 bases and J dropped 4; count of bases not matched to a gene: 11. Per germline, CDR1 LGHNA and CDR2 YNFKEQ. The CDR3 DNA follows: TGTGCCAGCAGCCCCAGGGAGGGCTTATGGTCAGATACGCAGTATTTT. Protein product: CASSPREGLWSDTQYF.

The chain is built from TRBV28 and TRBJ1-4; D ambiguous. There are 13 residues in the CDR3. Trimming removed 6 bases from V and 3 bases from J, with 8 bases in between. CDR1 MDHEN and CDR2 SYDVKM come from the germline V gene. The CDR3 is CASSADANEKLFF. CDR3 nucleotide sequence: TGTGCCAGCAGCGCAGATGCTAATGAAAAACTGTTTTTT.

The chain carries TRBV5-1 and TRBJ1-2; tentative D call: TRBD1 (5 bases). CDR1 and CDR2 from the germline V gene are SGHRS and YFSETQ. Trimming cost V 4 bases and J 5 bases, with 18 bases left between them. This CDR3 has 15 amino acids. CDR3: CASSPLPRAQYGYTF. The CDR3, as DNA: TGCGCCAGCAGCCCCCTACCCAGGGCCCAATATGGCTACACCTTC.